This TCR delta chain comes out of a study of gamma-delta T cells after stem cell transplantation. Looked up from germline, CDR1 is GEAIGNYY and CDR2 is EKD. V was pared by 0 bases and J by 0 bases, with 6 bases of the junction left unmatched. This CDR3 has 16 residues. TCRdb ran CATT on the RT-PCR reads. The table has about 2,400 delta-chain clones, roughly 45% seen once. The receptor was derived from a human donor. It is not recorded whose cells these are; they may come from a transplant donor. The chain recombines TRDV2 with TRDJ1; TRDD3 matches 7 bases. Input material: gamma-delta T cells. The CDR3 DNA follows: TGTGCCTGTGACACCTGGGGGACCGCGTACACCGATAAACTCATCTTT. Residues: CACDTWGTAYTDKLIF.